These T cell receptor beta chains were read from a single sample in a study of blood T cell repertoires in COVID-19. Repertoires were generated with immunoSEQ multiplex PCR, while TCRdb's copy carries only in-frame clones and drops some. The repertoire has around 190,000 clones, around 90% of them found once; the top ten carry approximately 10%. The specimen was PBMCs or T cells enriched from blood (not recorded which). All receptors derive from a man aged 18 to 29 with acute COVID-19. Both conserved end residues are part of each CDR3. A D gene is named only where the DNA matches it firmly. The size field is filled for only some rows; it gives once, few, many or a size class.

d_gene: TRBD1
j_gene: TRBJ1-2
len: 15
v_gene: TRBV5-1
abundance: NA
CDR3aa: CASSADGGQGRGYTF
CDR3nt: TGCGCCAGCAGCGCTGATGGGGGACAGGGCCGTGGCTACACCTTC

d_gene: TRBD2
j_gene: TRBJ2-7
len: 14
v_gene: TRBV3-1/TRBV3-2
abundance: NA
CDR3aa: CASSVGLANYEQYF
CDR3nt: TGTGCCAGCAGCGTCGGACTAGCGAACTACGAGCAGTACTTC

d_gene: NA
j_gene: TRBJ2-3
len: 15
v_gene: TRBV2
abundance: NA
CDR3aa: CASSEAPPGTDTQYF
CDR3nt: TGTGCCAGCAGTGAAGCGCCTCCGGGGACAGATACGCAGTATTTT

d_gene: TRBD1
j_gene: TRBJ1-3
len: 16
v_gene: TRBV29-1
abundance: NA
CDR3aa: CSVQNFDRGLGNTIYF
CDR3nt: TGCAGCGTCCAAAATTTCGACAGGGGGCTTGGAAACACCATATATTTT

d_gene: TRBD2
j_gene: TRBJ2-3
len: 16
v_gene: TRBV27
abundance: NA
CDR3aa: CASSLRGAGGTDTQYF
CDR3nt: TGTGCCAGCAGTTTACGCGGGGCGGGGGGCACAGATACGCAGTATTTT

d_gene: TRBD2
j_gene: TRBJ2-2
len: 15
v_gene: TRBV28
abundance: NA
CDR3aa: CASSFHGAGAGELFF
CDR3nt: TGTGCCAGCAGTTTTCACGGGGCGGGAGCCGGGGAGCTGTTTTTT

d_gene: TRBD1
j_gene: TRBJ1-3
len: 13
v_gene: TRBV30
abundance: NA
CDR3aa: CAWSVQGANTIYF
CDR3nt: TGTGCCTGGAGTGTCCAGGGGGCGAACACCATATATTTT

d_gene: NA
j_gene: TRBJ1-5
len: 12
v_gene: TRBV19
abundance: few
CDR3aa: CASSPHNQPQHF
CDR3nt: TGTGCCAGTAGTCCCCATAATCAGCCCCAGCATTTT

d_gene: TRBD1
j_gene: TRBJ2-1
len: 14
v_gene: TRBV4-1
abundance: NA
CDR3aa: CATSGTDSYNEQFF
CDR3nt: TGCGCCACCTCCGGGACAGACTCCTACAATGAGCAGTTCTTC

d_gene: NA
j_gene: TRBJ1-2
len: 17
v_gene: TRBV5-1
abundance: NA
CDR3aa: CASSSLGGAVLSYGYTF
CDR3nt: TGCGCCAGCAGCTCCCTTGGGGGGGCAGTGCTTTCCTATGGCTACACCTTC

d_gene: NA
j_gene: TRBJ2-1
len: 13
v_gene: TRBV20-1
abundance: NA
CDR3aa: CSASTVAYNEQFF
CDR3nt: TGCAGTGCTAGTACAGTGGCCTACAATGAGCAGTTCTTC